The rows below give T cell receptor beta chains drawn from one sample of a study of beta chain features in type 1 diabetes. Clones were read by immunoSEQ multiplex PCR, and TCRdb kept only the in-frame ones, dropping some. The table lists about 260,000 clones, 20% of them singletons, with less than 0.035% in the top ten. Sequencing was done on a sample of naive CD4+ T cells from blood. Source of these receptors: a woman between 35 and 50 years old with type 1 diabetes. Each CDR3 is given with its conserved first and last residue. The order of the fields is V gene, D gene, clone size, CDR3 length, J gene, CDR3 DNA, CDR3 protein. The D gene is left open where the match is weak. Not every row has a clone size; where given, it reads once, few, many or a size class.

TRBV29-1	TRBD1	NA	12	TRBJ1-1	TGCAGCGGGGGGACAGGGAACACTGAAGCTTTCTTT	CSGGTGNTEAFF
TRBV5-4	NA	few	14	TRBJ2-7	TGTGCCAGCACTGGGGGCGACACTGGCTACGAGCAGTACTTC	CASTGGDTGYEQYF
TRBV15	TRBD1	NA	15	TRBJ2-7	TGTGCCACCAGTCAGGGGGCCCTTCAGTCCTACGAGCAGTACTTC	CATSQGALQSYEQYF
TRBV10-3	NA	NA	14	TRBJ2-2	TGTGCCATCAGTGTAACAGAGAACACCGGGGAGCTGTTTTTT	CAISVTENTGELFF
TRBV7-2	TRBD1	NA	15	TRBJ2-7	TGTGCCAGCAGCTTGGGGCGGACAGGGGCCTACGAGCAGTACTTC	CASSLGRTGAYEQYF
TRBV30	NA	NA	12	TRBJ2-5	TGTGCCTGGAGTCCCTCGGAAGGAGAGCAGTACTTC	CAWSPSEGEQYF
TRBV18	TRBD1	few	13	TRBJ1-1	TGTGCCAGCTCAGGGGACAGGGAGACTGAAGCTTTCTTT	CASSGDRETEAFF
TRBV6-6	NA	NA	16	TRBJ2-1	TGTGCCAGCAGTTACTCGTTGGGTATTGGGCGTAATGAGCAGTTCTTC	CASSYSLGIGRNEQFF
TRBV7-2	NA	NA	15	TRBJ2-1	TGTGCCAGCAGCTTAGTTGTGACAGAGTACAATGAGCAGTTCTTC	CASSLVVTEYNEQFF
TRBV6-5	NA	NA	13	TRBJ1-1	TGTGCCAGCAGTTATCAAGGGGGAACTGAAGCTTTCTTT	CASSYQGGTEAFF
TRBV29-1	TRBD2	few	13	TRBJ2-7	TGCAGCGTTGGGACTAGCCCCTTTTACGAGCAGTACTTC	CSVGTSPFYEQYF
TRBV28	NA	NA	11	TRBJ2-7	TGTGCCAGCGGAGTTCGGGACGAGCAGTACTTC	CASGVRDEQYF
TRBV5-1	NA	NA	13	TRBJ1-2	TGCGCCAGCAGCCCCCAGGGGACGGTCGGCTACACCTTC	CASSPQGTVGYTF
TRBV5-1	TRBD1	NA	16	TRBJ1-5	TGCGCCAGCAGCCCGGGACAGGACGGGGGGAATCAGCCCCAGCATTTT	CASSPGQDGGNQPQHF
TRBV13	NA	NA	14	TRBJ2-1	TGTGCCAGCAGCTTAGCAGGGGCGAGCCATGAGCAGTTCTTC	CASSLAGASHEQFF
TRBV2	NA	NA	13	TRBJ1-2	TGTGCCAGCAGTGAAGGGCAGGGAGGCGGCTACACCTTC	CASSEGQGGGYTF
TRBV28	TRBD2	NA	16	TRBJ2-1	TGTGCCAGCAGACAAAGCCTCGGACTAGCGATAAATGAGCAGTTCTTC	CASRQSLGLAINEQFF
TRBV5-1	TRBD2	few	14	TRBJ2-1	TGCGCCAGCAGCCCGACTAGCGGGGGCAATGAGCAGTTCTTC	CASSPTSGGNEQFF
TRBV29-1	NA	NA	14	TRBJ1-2	TGCAGCGTTACCCCGAGGGTTCCCAACTATGGCTACACCTTC	CSVTPRVPNYGYTF
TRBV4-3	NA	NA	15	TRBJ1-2	TGCGCCAGCAGCCGTCTACGGGACTACTGGGAAGGCTACACCTTC	CASSRLRDYWEGYTF
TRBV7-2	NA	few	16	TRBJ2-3	TGTGCCAGCAGCTTAGTTAGCGCACGATACACAGATACGCAGTATTTT	CASSLVSARYTDTQYF
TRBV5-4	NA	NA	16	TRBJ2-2	TGTGCCAGCAGCCAATCCATCGACAGGAACACCGGGGAGCTGTTTTTT	CASSQSIDRNTGELFF
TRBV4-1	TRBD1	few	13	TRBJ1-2	TGCGCCAGCAGCCAGCTAGGGGGCGAGGGCTACACCTTC	CASSQLGGEGYTF
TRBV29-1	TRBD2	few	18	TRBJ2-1	TGCAGCGTTGAAGTTCCCAACCCGGGACTAGCGGCCTACAATGAGCAGTTCTTC	CSVEVPNPGLAAYNEQFF
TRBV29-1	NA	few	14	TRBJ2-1	TGCAGCGTTGCCGGGAGACTTTCCTACAATGAGCAGTTCTTC	CSVAGRLSYNEQFF
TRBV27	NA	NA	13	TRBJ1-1	TGTGCCACCTCGAGGGCAGTGAACACTGAAGCTTTCTTT	CATSRAVNTEAFF
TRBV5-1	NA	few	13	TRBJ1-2	TGCGCCAGCAGCTTGACCGGGAACGATGGCTACACCTTC	CASSLTGNDGYTF
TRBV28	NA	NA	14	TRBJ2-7	TGTGCCAGCAGTACAGGAGGGGAACCCTACGAGCAGTACTTC	CASSTGGEPYEQYF
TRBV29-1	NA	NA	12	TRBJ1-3	TGCAGCGCTGGACAGTTAGGAAACACCATATATTTT	CSAGQLGNTIYF
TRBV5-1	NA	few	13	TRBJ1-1	TGCGCCAGCAGAGGGACTGCCAACACTGAAGCTTTCTTT	CASRGTANTEAFF
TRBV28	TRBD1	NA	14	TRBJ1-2	TGTGCCAGCAGCCGGGACAGCACTGCCTATGGCTACACCTTC	CASSRDSTAYGYTF
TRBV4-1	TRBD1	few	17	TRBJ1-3	TGCGCCAGCAGCCAAGAGCCGTCCAGGGGGCTAGGAAACACCATATATTTT	CASSQEPSRGLGNTIYF
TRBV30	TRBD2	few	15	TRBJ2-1	TGTGCCTGGAGCTCTAAGGGCGGGAGATACAATGAGCAGTTCTTC	CAWSSKGGRYNEQFF
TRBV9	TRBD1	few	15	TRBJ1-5	TGTGCCAGCAGCGTGACAGGGAGCTTCAATCAGCCCCAGCATTTT	CASSVTGSFNQPQHF
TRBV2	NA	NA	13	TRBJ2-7	TGTGCCAGCAGTGGCTTGGGCAGGGGCGAGCAGTACTTC	CASSGLGRGEQYF
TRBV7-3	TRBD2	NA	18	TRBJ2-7	TGTGCCAGCAGCCTACAAGGCAGCGGGGGGTCGAGCTCCTACGAGCAGTACTTC	CASSLQGSGGSSSYEQYF
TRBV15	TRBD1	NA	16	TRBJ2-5	TGTGCCACCAGCTTCGGAACGGGACAGGGGGAGGAGACCCAGTACTTC	CATSFGTGQGEETQYF
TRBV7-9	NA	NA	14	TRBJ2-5	TGTGCCAGCAGCTTCAGGGGAGGGGAAGAGACCCAGTACTTC	CASSFRGGEETQYF
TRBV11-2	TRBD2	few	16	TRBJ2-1	TGTGCCAGCAGCGTAAGACTAGCGGGAGTAAGCGATGAGCAGTTCTTC	CASSVRLAGVSDEQFF
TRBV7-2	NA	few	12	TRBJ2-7	TGTGCCAGCAGCTGGACTTTTTGGGAGCAGTACTTC	CASSWTFWEQYF
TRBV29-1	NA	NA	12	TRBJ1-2	TGCAGCGTGGCCCGGGGAAAAGGTGGCTACACCTTC	CSVARGKGGYTF
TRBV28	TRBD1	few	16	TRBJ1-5	TGTGCCAGCAGACCCAGGGGGTCGGGGGAAAATCAGCCCCAGCATTTT	CASRPRGSGENQPQHF
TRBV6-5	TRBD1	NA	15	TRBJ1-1	TGTGCCAGCAGTTCCCGAACAACAGGGGTTACTGAAGCTTTCTTT	CASSSRTTGVTEAFF
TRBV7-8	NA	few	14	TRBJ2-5	TGTGCCAGCAGCTTTACAGGGTCTGATCAGACCCAGTACTTC	CASSFTGSDQTQYF
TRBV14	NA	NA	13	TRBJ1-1	TGTGCCAGCAGCCAAGTCTGGACGGGGGAAGCTTTCTTT	CASSQVWTGEAFF
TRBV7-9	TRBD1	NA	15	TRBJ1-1	TGTGCCAGCAGCCGCCGGACAGGGGTCAACACTGAAGCTTTCTTT	CASSRRTGVNTEAFF
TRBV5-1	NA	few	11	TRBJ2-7	TGCGCCAGCAGCGGAGGAGTCGAGCAGTACTTC	CASSGGVEQYF
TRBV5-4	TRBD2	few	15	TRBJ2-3	TGTGCCAGCAGCTTGGGAGGGGCGGGGGGAGATACGCAGTATTTT	CASSLGGAGGDTQYF
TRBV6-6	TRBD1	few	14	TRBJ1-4	TGTGCCAGCAGTCCACAGGGGTATAATGAAAAACTGTTTTTT	CASSPQGYNEKLFF
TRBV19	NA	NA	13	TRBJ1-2	TGTGCCAGTAGTACGGAGAATTACTATGGCTACACCTTC	CASSTENYYGYTF